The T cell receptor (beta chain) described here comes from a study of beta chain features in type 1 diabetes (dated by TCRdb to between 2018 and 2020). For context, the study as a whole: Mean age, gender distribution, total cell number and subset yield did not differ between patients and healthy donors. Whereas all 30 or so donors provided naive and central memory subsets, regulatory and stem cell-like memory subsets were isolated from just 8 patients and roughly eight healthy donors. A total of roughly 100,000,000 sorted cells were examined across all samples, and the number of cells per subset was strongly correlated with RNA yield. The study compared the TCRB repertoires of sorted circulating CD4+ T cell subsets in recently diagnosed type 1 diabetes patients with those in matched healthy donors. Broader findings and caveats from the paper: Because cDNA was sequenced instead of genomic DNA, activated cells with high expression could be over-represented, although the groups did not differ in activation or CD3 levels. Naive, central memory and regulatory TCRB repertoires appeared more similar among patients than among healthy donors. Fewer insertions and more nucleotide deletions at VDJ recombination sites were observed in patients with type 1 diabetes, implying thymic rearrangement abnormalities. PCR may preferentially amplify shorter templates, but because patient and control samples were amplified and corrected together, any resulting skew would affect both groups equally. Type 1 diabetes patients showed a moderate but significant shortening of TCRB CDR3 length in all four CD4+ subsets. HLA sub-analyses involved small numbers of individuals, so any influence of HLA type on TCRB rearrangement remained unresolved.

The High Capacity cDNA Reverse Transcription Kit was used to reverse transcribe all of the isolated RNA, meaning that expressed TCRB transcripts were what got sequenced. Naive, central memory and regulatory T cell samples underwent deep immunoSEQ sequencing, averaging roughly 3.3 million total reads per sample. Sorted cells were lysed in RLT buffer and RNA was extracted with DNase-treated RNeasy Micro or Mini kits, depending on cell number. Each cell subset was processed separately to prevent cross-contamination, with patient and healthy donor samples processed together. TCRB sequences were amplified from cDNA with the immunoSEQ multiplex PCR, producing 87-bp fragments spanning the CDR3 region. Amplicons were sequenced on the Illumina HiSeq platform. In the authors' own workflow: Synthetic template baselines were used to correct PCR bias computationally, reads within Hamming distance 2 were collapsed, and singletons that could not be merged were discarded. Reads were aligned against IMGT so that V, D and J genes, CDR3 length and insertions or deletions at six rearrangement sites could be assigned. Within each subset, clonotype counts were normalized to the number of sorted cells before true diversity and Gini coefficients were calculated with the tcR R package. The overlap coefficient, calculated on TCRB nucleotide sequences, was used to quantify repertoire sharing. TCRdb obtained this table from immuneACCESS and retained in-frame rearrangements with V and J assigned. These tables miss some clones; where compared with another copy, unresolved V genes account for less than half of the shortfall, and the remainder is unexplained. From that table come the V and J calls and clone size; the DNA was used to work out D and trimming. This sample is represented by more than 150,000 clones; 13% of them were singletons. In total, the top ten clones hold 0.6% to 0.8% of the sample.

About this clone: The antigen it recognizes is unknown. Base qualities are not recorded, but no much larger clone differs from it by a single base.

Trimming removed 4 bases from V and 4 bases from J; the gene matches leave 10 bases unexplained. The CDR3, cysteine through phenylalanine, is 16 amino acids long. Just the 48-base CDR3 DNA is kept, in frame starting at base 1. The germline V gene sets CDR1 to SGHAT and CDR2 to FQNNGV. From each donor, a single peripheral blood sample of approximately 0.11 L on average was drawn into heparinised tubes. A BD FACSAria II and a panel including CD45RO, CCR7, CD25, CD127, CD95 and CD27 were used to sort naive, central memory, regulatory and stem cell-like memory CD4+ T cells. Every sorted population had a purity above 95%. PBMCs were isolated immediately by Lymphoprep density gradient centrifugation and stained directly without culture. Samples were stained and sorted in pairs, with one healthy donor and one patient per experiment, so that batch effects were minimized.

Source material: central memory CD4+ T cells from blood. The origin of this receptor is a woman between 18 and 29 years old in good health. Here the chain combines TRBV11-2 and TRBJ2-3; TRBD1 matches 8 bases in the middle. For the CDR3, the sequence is CASSSRQGSWADTQYF. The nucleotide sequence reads TGTGCCAGCAGCTCTAGACAGGGGTCATGGGCAGATACGCAGTATTTT.